Listed below are T cell receptor beta chains from one sample, sequenced in a study of a mutant IDH1 vaccine in newly diagnosed glioma. Sequencing used immunoSEQ multiplex PCR; TCRdb keeps in-frame clones, though not all of them. The table records tens of thousands of clones, roughly 74% of them present only once. These receptors lack a known antigen. This material consisted of PBMCs, taken from a glioma patient whose treatment included an IDH1 peptide vaccine. Receptor source: a man aged 45-60 years with glioma. Each CDR3 is given with its conserved first and last residue. The order of the fields is CDR3 length, V gene, CDR3 protein.

>14|TRBV6-5
CASSQPRGGETQYF
>13|TRBV27
CASSSYLNTEAFF
>15|TRBV5-1
CASSIQGDGTDTQYF
>13|TRBV27
CASSSGPLNEQFF
>14|TRBV2
CASSAGDRAFGYTF
>13|TRBV5-5
CASSFPGGDGYTF
>17|TRBV4-1
CASSQDRGTGGYNEQFF
>14|TRBV5-1
CASSRTDFYNEQFF
>13|TRBV7-7
CASSFNGGDTQYF
>15|TRBV7-2
CASSLRSGGFETQYF
>16|TRBV28
CASSNSGGISYNEQFF
>14|TRBV29-1
CSVRTSGGKYEQYF
>15|TRBV6-1
CASSDGRISGNTIYF
>15|TRBV6-1
CASSDGRVRDQPQHF
>15|TRBV6-5
CASRYRDRGLYGYTF
>12|TRBV2
CASSEPNQPQHF
>17|TRBV4-3
CASSQDPTEWVYNEQFF
>15|TRBV7-3
CASSRDRGPGSEQYF
>16|TRBV18
CASSLYPTGLNTEAFF
>13|TRBV9
CASSVVENNEQFF
>14|TRBV5-1
CASSSPLLHETQYF
>15|TRBV4-2
CASSHRDSQGDEQFF
>15|TRBV5-1
CASSLWLVEQETQYF
>16|TRBV19
CASTQGAAGSTDTQYF
>16|TRBV11-2
CASSFGLIAGSYEQYF
>15|TRBV4-3
CASSQERQPSYEQYF
>13|TRBV5-1
CASSPDTYYGYTF
>16|TRBV6-6
CASSYSKESSNEKLFF
>14|TRBV19
CASMIPSSGNTIYF
>16|TRBV4-3
CASSQERRGGEETQYF
>15|TRBV11-2
CASSLGPGPQETQYF
>16|TRBV5-1
CASTGGGQRDLYGYTF
>15|TRBV15
CATSSGVSSYNEQFF
>15|TRBV7-9
CASSLAAKGDYGYTF
>13|TRBV7-6
CASSGASSYEQYF
>14|TRBV5-1
CASSGQLAQETQYF